A single sample is the source of the 22 T cell receptor beta chains below, sequenced in a study of T cells in Graves' hyperthyroidism and ophthalmopathy (dated by TCRdb to between 2018 and 2021). The receptor library was made with multiplex PCR. Sequencing was carried out with an Illumina HiSeq 2000. TCR beta CDR3 regions were amplified from RNA transcripts. For the first round of RT-PCR on the TCR CDR3, the HTBI primer set was used together with the Qiagen OneStep RT-PCR kit. TCRdb reworked the public reads: Q25 trimming with fastp, MiXCR clone assembly, productive beta chains retained. Every entry covers one CDR3 protein and lists the most common genes and DNA from its rows. The sample table contains hundreds of thousands of distinct CDR3 sequences; only one count was recorded for roughly a quarter of them. Around 10% of the sample is held by the ten biggest clonotypes. Sequenced sample: blood. The receptor set was obtained from a woman under 40 with Graves' ophthalmopathy.

Points on this clonotype: The germline gene is not matched at one end of the junction; a read error may be the cause. The chain couples TRBV27 to TRBJ2-2; D remains unclear. This CDR3 contains 16 residues. Germline V gene data show CDR1 as MNHEY and CDR2 as SMNVEV (reference sequence). The DNA for the CDR3 is TGTGCCGGCAGCCCCTATGGCGGATCGAACACCGGGGAGCTGTTTTTT. It translates to CAGSPYGGSNTGELFF.

The chain couples TRBV28 to TRBJ2-7; D remains unclear. This CDR3 comprises 12 residues. Trimming took 6 bases from V and 6 from J, leaving 12 bases between them. CDR1 and CDR2 from the germline V gene are MDHEN and SYDVKM. The CDR3 DNA reads TGTGCCAGCAGCTTCTTACAGCGCGAGCAGTACTTC. This codes for CASSFLQREQYF. Full variable domain (rest looked up from reference TRBV28 and TRBJ2-7): DVKVTQSSRYLVKRTGEKVFLECVQDMDHENMFWYRQDPGLGLRLIYFSYDVKMKEKGDIPEGYSVSREKKERFSLILESASTNQTSMYLCASSFLQREQYFGPGTRLTVT.

This clonotype was detected once. The chain has TRBV30 and TRBJ1-2; perhaps TRBD1 as D (5 bases). CDR1 and CDR2 from the germline V gene are GTSNPN and SVGIG (reference sequence). The CDR3 contains 16 residues. V lost 4 bases and J lost 3, with 21 bases in between. The CDR3 is CAWTKGTIGTDYGYTF. Here the CDR3 DNA reads TGTGCCTGGACCAAGGGGACTATAGGGACGGACTATGGCTACACCTTC. The whole variable domain, remainder taken from reference TRBV30 and TRBJ1-2, is SQTIHQWPATLVQPVGSPLSLECTVEGTSNPNLYWYRQAAGRGLQLLFYSVGIGQISSEVPQNLSASRPQDRQFILSSKKLLLSDSGFYLCAWTKGTIGTDYGYTFGSGTRLTVV.

This clonotype turned up a few times. The genes are TRBV20-1 and TRBJ1-2; D call uncertain. The CDR3 length is 15 residues. V dropped 5 bases and J dropped 3 bases, with 19 bases sitting between them. CDR1 DFQATT and CDR2 SNEGSKA come from the germline V gene (reference sequence). The CDR3 spells CSAALGPSYDYGYTF. The CDR3, as DNA: TGCAGTGCTGCCCTGGGTCCATCCTATGACTATGGCTACACCTTC.

In this sample, this clonotype turned up many times. The chain recombines TRBV20-1 with TRBJ2-7; the D gene could be TRBD1 or TRBD2 (5 bases each). Germline V CDR1 and CDR2: DFQATT, SNEGSKA (reference sequence). The CDR3 extends over 15 amino acids. V lost 4 bases and J 2 bases, leaving 18 bases between the germline ends. The CDR3, as DNA: TGCAGTGCTATGGGACGAGCCCTAAGTCCCTACGAGCAGTACTTC. It is translated as CSAMGRALSPYEQYF.

This chain connects TRBV12-5 to TRBJ2-5, with D possibly being TRBD2 (6 bases). V lost 2 bases and J 5 bases, leaving 9 bases between the germline ends. This CDR3 is 13 amino acids long. Germline loops: CDR1 LGHNT, CDR2 FRNRAP. CDR3 DNA: TGTGCTAGTGGTTTGACTAGCTGGGAGACCCAGTACTTC. This codes for CASGLTSWETQYF.

The chain carries TRBV11-2 and TRBJ1-2; D ambiguous. The CDR3 has 13 residues. CDR1 and CDR2 (germline): SGHAT, FQNNGV. V was shortened by 2 bases and J by 6 bases, with 10 bases between the two germline ends. CDR3 in amino acids: CASSLKGMDGYTF. Here the CDR3 DNA reads TGTGCCAGCAGCTTAAAGGGCATGGATGGCTACACCTTC.

This clonotype was detected a few times. The J gene is TRBJ2-7, the V gene TRBV4-1, with D possibly being TRBD2 (6 bases). The CDR3 is 16 residues long. Germline V CDR1 and CDR2: MGHRA, YSYEKL. The V end lost 0 bases, the J end lost 3 bases, and 15 bases lay between the germline ends. In DNA, the CDR3 is TGCGCCAGCAGCCAAGATTGGGACTTTAGGGGCTACGAGCAGTACTTC. Translated, it gives CASSQDWDFRGYEQYF.

This clonotype was observed many times. The chain recombines TRBV6-5 with TRBJ2-7, with D maybe TRBD1 (5 bases). Trimming stripped 3 bases from V and 1 base from J, with 13 bases between. The V gene's germline CDR1 is MNHEY and CDR2 SVGAGI. The length of the CDR3 is 15 residues. The CDR3 is CASSYRRQPSYEQYF. CDR3 nucleotide sequence: TGTGCCAGCAGTTATAGGAGACAGCCATCCTACGAGCAGTACTTC.

This clonotype was seen more than once but under ten times. For the CDR3, the DNA is TGTGCCAGCAGCCCCACATGGGACCCACCTGAAGCTTTCTTT. It codes for CASSPTWDPPEAFF. This chain connects TRBV9 to TRBJ1-1, with a weak D call TRBD1 (5 bases). CDR3 length equals 14 residues. Per the germline V gene, CDR1 is SGDLS and CDR2 is YYNGEE. The ends were cut back, 4 bases at V and 6 bases at J, with 16 bases in the middle.

This rearrangement joins TRBV12-5 to TRBJ2-6, with 9 bases aligning to TRBD1. Trimming cost V 0 bases and J 1 base; bases outside gene matches: 7. The V gene's germline CDR1 is LGHNT and CDR2 FRNRAP. The CDR3 extends over 19 amino acids. Here the CDR3 reads CASGLVHTGGLSGANVLTF. CDR3 bases: TGTGCTAGTGGTTTGGTACATACAGGGGGCTTGTCTGGGGCCAACGTCCTGACTTTC.

This clonotype has ten or more counts. V and J are TRBV7-2 and TRBJ2-5, with 11 bases lining up with TRBD2. After removal of 1 base from V and 4 bases from J, the junction contained 5 bases not matched to a gene. The CDR3 runs to 16 residues. Germline CDR1 reads SGHTA; CDR2 reads FQGNSA. The CDR3 DNA follows: TGTGCCAGCAGCTTAGTGGTAGCGGGGGGGCTAGAGACCCAGTACTTC. Its translation: CASSLVVAGGLETQYF.

Many counts were recorded for this clonotype. The V call is TRBV6-2 or TRBV6-3, the J call TRBJ1-2; no clear D. Trimming removed 6 bases from V and 4 bases from J, with 18 bases in between. CDR3 length: 15 amino acids. Germline CDR1 is MNHEY and CDR2 is SVGEGT. The CDR3 coding sequence is TGTGCCAGCAGGGACCCCGTGGTCCTCACCTATGGCTACACCTTC. This translates into CASRDPVVLTYGYTF.

Many counts were recorded for this clonotype. The chain uses TRBV6-1 and TRBJ1-1; the D gene is possibly TRBD1 (6 bases). Trimming took off 5 bases at V and 4 bases at J, with 17 bases between the two ends. Germline CDR1 MNHNS, CDR2 SASEGT. The CDR3 has 15 residues. The CDR3 sequence is CASSPELGGGTEAFF. The CDR3, as DNA: TGTGCCAGCAGTCCTGAGTTAGGGGGGGGCACTGAAGCTTTCTTT.

This clonotype was seen only a few times. The junction departs from germline at one end; a sequencing error may be responsible. The V and J genes are TRBV10-3 and TRBJ1-1; 7 bases fit TRBD1. There are 15 residues in the CDR3. Germline assignment: CDR1 ENHRY and CDR2 SYGVKD. The CDR3: CATYTGTEGHTDAFF. CDR3 sequence (DNA): TGTGCCACGTATACCGGGACAGAGGGGCACACTGATGCTTTCTTT.

There are many counts of this clonotype. The chain uses TRBV2 and TRBJ1-2, with TRBD1 matching over 7 bases. Unmatched junction bases numbered 1, after V lost 7 bases and J lost 2 bases. The germline gives CDR1 SNHLY, CDR2 FYNNEI. The CDR3 covers 12 residues. Here the CDR3 DNA reads TGTGCCAGCACCAGGGGGAACTATGGCTACACCTTC. Translation: CASTRGNYGYTF.

This clonotype has a count of ten or more. Germline is not matched at one junction end, which may reflect a read error. This chain links TRBV12-3 or TRBV12-4 with TRBJ2-7; TRBD2 might be the D (5 bases). CDR3 length: 14 residues. The CDR3 reads CASSFPPTTYKQYF. CDR3 bases: TGTGCCAGCAGTTTCCCTCCGACTACCTACAAGCAGTACTTC.

This clonotype was recorded many times. This chain uses TRBV28 with TRBJ1-3; no definite D call. Germline CDR1 is MDHEN and CDR2 is SYDVKM. There are 15 residues in the CDR3. Trimming left V 2 bases short and J 0 bases short, with 8 bases between. CDR3 sequence (DNA): TGTGCCAGCAGTTTAGCCGGAGGCTCTGGAAACACCATATATTTT. Encoded protein: CASSLAGGSGNTIYF.

This clonotype was found once. In nucleotides, the CDR3 is TGTGCCAGCATCCTGACAGGGATCTCCTACGAGCAGTACTTC. This codes for CASILTGISYEQYF. The chain joins TRBV28 to TRBJ2-7; 7 bases are shared with TRBD1. V lost 7 bases to trimming and J lost 0 bases; unmatched junction nucleotides: 6. The CDR3 runs 14 residues. The germline V gene encodes CDR1 MDHEN and CDR2 SYDVKM.

This clonotype came up many times. The genes are TRBV6-1 and TRBJ2-3; D ambiguous. Trimming removed 3 bases at V and 1 base at J, with 2 bases between. CDR1 and CDR2 from the germline V gene are MNHNS and SASEGT. The CDR3 loop spans 12 amino acids. The CDR3 loop reads CASSEGTDTQYF. In nucleotides, the CDR3 is TGTGCCAGCAGTGAGGGCACAGATACGCAGTATTTT.

This clonotype has ten or more counts. J is TRBJ1-1 and V is TRBV7-8; D is possibly TRBD1 (5 bases). The CDR3 consists of 15 residues. CDR1 is SGHVS, CDR2 FQNEAQ, per germline. V shed 5 bases and J shed 4 bases, with 17 bases lying between them. This CDR3 is CASSPDISLGTEAFF. CDR3 in DNA: TGTGCCAGCAGCCCGGACATTTCGTTGGGCACTGAAGCTTTCTTT.

This clonotype occurred many times. This rearrangement joins TRBV6-1 to TRBJ2-7; 7 bases agree with TRBD1. This CDR3 region has 13 residues. Losses at the gene ends were 4 bases for V and 7 bases for J; bases not matched to a gene: 7. Germline V lookup: CDR1 MNHNS, CDR2 SASEGT. The DNA of the CDR3 is TGTGCCAGCAGTGTCGACAGGGTGGAGGAGCAGTACTTC. It codes for CASSVDRVEEQYF.